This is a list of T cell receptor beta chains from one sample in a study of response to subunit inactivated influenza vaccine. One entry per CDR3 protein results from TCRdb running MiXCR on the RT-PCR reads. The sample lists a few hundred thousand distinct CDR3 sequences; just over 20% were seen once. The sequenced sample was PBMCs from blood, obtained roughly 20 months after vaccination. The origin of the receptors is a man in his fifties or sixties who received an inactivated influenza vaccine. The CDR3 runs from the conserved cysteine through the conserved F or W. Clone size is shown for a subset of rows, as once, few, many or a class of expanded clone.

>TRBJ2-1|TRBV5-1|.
CASNVAGVNEQFF
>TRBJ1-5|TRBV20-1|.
CSARGQHSNQPQHF
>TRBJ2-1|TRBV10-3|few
CAISESTGRDPYNEQFF
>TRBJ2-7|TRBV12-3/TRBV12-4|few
CASSNSGSLGSEQYF
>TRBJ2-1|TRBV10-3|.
CASTSGGHNEQFF
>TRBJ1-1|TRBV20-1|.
CSAKFQGGTEAFF
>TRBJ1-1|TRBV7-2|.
CASSLEVTTLGTEAFF
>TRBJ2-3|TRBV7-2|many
CASSSFGYTDTQYF
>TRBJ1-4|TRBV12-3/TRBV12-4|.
CASSKRQGAGELFF
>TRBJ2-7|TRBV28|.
CASQHGTNPYEQYF
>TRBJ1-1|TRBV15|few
CATSRVPGGAEAFF
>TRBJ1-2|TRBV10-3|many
CAISETAMRDYTF
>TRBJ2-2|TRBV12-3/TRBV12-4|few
CASSLYLAGELFF
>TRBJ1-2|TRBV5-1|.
CASSISGTGSYGYTF
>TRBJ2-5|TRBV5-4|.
CASSSQGAGGETQYF
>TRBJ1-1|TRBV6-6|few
CASTDRGYTEAFF
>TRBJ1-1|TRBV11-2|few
CASSIYRGGTEAFF
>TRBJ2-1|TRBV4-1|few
CASSYDPWEQFF
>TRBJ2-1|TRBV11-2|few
CASSLEPGWLFF
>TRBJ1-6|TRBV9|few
CASSPRLGTGGNSPLHF
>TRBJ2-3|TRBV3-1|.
CASSQGRDTDTQYF